These T cell receptor beta chains were read from a single sample in a study of cytomegalovirus exposure and HLA in healthy donors. The assay was immunoSEQ multiplex PCR, and TCRdb's table has in-frame clones only and misses some. The data contain under 200,000 clones, around 80% of them singletons. The sequencing input was PBMCs. These TCRs come from a woman in her forties or fifties in good health and CMV-seropositive. Both conserved end residues are part of each CDR3. Fields, in order: V gene, clone size, D gene, J gene, CDR3 DNA, CDR3 protein. A D gene is named only where the DNA matches it firmly. Some rows mark clone size as missing; the rest say once, few, many or name a class of expanded clone.

TRBV6-1	few	TRBD1	TRBJ2-4	TGTGCCAGCAGTGAAGCGCGGGGACAGGAGTGGCTTATAGCCAAAAACATTCAGTACTTC	CASSEARGQEWLIAKNIQYF
TRBV5-8	.	.	TRBJ1-5	TGTGCCAGCAGCCCGCTATGGGAAGGACTAAATCAGCCCCAGCATTTT	CASSPLWEGLNQPQHF
TRBV11-3	.	.	TRBJ1-3	TGTGCCAGCAGCCAAGACGACAGGCTCTCTGGCAACACCATATATTTT	CASSQDDRLSGNTIYF
TRBV28	.	TRBD1	TRBJ1-5	TGTGCCACCCGACAGGGGTTTCAGCCCCAGCATTTT	CATRQGFQPQHF
TRBV30	.	TRBD1	TRBJ1-1	TGTGCCTGGAGCCTAGACAGGGGTTCTCGAGCTTTCTTT	CAWSLDRGSRAFF
TRBV9	.	.	TRBJ1-2	TGTGCCAGCAGCGTAGCTGGGAGGTTTGAAGGCTACACCTTC	CASSVAGRFEGYTF
TRBV12-1	.	.	TRBJ2-6	TGTGCCAGCAGCTTTGAAGGACAGGGGGCACTATCTGGGGCCAACGGCCTGACTTTC	CASSFEGQGALSGANGLTF
TRBV18	.	TRBD1	TRBJ1-2	TGTGCCAGCTCACCTCTCGACAGGGGCGCTTATGGCTACACCTTC	CASSPLDRGAYGYTF
TRBV5-1	.	TRBD1	TRBJ1-5	TGCGCCAGCAGGCCCACCGGGACAGGGTCAAGCAATCAGCCCCAGCATTTT	CASRPTGTGSSNQPQHF
TRBV11-3	.	.	TRBJ1-2	TGTGCCAGCAGCTTAACGCTATATGGCTACACCTTC	CASSLTLYGYTF
TRBV4-3	.	TRBD2	TRBJ2-5	TGCGCCAGCAGCCAAGATCACGCTAGCGGCCCCTTCGTGGAGACCCAGTACTTC	CASSQDHASGPFVETQYF
TRBV11-2	.	TRBD2	TRBJ2-7	TGTGCCAGCAGCTCTTGGACTAGTTACGAGCAGTACTTC	CASSSWTSYEQYF
TRBV6-1	once	.	TRBJ2-3	TGTGCCAGCAGTGAAGTAGCGACAACAGATACGCAGTATTTT	CASSEVATTDTQYF
TRBV7-2	once	TRBD1	TRBJ2-5	TGTGCCAGCAGCTTAGCAGGGTCAGGGGGTCGAGAGACCCAGTACTTC	CASSLAGSGGRETQYF
TRBV5-1	medium-sized	TRBD2	TRBJ2-5	TGCGCCAGCAGCTCGCCCGGGACTAGCGGGGCCCCTAGGTACTTC	CASSSPGTSGAPRYF
TRBV5-4	.	TRBD2	TRBJ2-7	TGTGCCAGCAGCTCGGGACTAGCGGGAGCGAGCTCCTACGAGCAGTACTTC	CASSSGLAGASSYEQYF
TRBV6-6	.	TRBD1	TRBJ2-1	TGTGCCAGCAACCCGACAGGGACCTCCTACAATGAGCAGTTCTTC	CASNPTGTSYNEQFF
TRBV30	few	TRBD1	TRBJ1-4	TGTGCCTGGAGTGTGTACAGGGGGCAGGTCGGTGAAAAACTGTTTTTT	CAWSVYRGQVGEKLFF
TRBV10-3	.	.	TRBJ1-2	TGTGCCATCAGTGATTCCTTGTGGCAGGGAATCAATGGCTACACCTTC	CAISDSLWQGINGYTF
TRBV27	few	TRBD1	TRBJ2-7	TGTGCCAGCAGTTTTGATGCCAGGGGGCTCGGCGAGCAGTACTTC	CASSFDARGLGEQYF
TRBV11-3	few	.	TRBJ2-7	TGTGCCAGCAGCTTAGGCGACAGATCCTACGAGCAGTACTTC	CASSLGDRSYEQYF
TRBV19	once	TRBD2	TRBJ2-7	TGTGCCAGTAGTTCGGGACTAGCAATCCACGAGCAGTACTTC	CASSSGLAIHEQYF
TRBV20-1	.	.	TRBJ2-7	TGCAGTGCTAGCCCGGGGTACGAGCAGTACTTC	CSASPGYEQYF
TRBV7-3	.	TRBD1	TRBJ2-7	TGTGCCAGCAGCCAGCTGGGGACAGGGAGTATGGGAGAGCAGTACTTC	CASSQLGTGSMGEQYF
TRBV12-5	.	.	TRBJ1-1	TGTGCTAGTGGTTTGGTGGCTGCGGACACTGAAGCTTTCTTT	CASGLVAADTEAFF
TRBV27	.	.	TRBJ1-2	TGTGCCAGCAGGGCCACAGGGCACTATGGCTACACCTTC	CASRATGHYGYTF
TRBV21-1	.	.	TRBJ2-1	TGTGCCAGCAGCAAAGATTCCGGACAGGGGGCATCAAATGAGCAGTTCTTC	CASSKDSGQGASNEQFF
TRBV7-8	.	.	TRBJ1-1	TGTGCCAGCAGATTCGACAGGCTGAACACTGAAGCTTTCTTT	CASRFDRLNTEAFF
TRBV5-1	.	.	TRBJ1-1	TGCGCCAGCAGCCGTACAACGACAGGGAACACTGAAGCTTTCTTT	CASSRTTTGNTEAFF
TRBV29-1	.	.	TRBJ1-1	TGCAGCGTTAAACAGGGCCAAAACACTGAAGCTTTCTTT	CSVKQGQNTEAFF
TRBV19	.	.	TRBJ1-4	TGTGCCAGTAGTATGGGCGGGTCGAAATTGGATGAAAAACTGTTTTTT	CASSMGGSKLDEKLFF
TRBV10-3	.	TRBD2	TRBJ2-1	TGTGCCATCAGTCGGGGCTCTAGCGGAAAATCCTACAATGAGCAGTTCTTC	CAISRGSSGKSYNEQFF
TRBV4-2	few	TRBD1	TRBJ1-5	TGTGCCAGCAGCCAGGGACAGGGATATCAGCCCCAGCATTTT	CASSQGQGYQPQHF
TRBV6-1	.	TRBD1	TRBJ2-1	TGTGCCAGCAGAAGGGACAGACCCTCCTACAATGAGCAGTTCTTC	CASRRDRPSYNEQFF
TRBV2	few	.	TRBJ2-6	TGTGCCAGCAGTGAGACAGGCCCAAGCTCTGGGGCCAACGGCCTGACTTTC	CASSETGPSSGANGLTF
TRBV6-1	.	TRBD1	TRBJ1-6	TGTGCCAGCAGTGATAACAGGGGGACGAATTCACCCCTCCACTTT	CASSDNRGTNSPLHF
TRBV28	.	TRBD1	TRBJ1-2	TGTGCCAGCAGTCAGGACAGGTCTAACTATGGCTACACCTTC	CASSQDRSNYGYTF
TRBV6-5	.	.	TRBJ2-7	TGTGCCAGCAGTTACTCCCCCAGGGTGGAGCAGTACTTC	CASSYSPRVEQYF
TRBV6-6	.	.	TRBJ2-7	TGTGCCAGCAGTTCCAGCCACAGGGATATCAACGAGCAGTACTTC	CASSSSHRDINEQYF
TRBV18	.	.	TRBJ1-2	TGTGCCAGCTCACAGGACCGGGAGGGTCATGGCTACACCTTC	CASSQDREGHGYTF
TRBV20-1	.	.	TRBJ2-5	TGCAGTGCTTGGAGAGAGACCCAGTACTTC	CSAWRETQYF
TRBV9	.	.	TRBJ2-1	TGTGCCAGCAGCTCCTTCCGTTCGACTTCCGGCACGGAGCAGTTCTTC	CASSSFRSTSGTEQFF
TRBV9	once	TRBD2	TRBJ2-5	TGTGCCAGCAGCGTAGTACCCCTCATTGCGGGAGGCCAAGAGACCCAGTACTTC	CASSVVPLIAGGQETQYF
TRBV7-2	.	.	TRBJ2-5	TGTGCCAGCAGCTTAGGAGTGTACCAAGAGACCCAGTACTTC	CASSLGVYQETQYF
TRBV11-2	.	TRBD2	TRBJ2-4	TGTGCCAGCAGCTTTTTACGTAGCGGGGGGGCCTCAACCAAAAACAGTCAGTACTTC	CASSFLRSGGASTKNSQYF
TRBV7-3	few	.	TRBJ2-3	TGTGCCAGCAGCTCCGGGACTGTTAGCACAGATACGCAGTATTTT	CASSSGTVSTDTQYF
TRBV28	.	.	TRBJ2-5	TGTGCCAGCAGGGGGGGTGGGAGCGGCCAAGAGACCCAGTACTTC	CASRGGGSGQETQYF
TRBV7-9	.	TRBD1	TRBJ2-7	TGTGCCAGCAGCCGGACAGGATACGAGCAGTACTTC	CASSRTGYEQYF
TRBV5-1	.	TRBD2	TRBJ2-3	TGCGCCAGCAGGTATCCGCGGGGGGCCGCAGATACGCAGTATTTT	CASRYPRGAADTQYF
TRBV5-1	.	TRBD1	TRBJ1-2	TGCGCCAGCAGCTTGACCGGGACAGGGGGCGGCTACGGCTACACCTTC	CASSLTGTGGGYGYTF
TRBV28	.	TRBD2	TRBJ2-1	TGTGCCAGCAGTTTTTTGGGACTAGCGGGGGGGCGAGGGGGATACAATGAGCAGTTCTTC	CASSFLGLAGGRGGYNEQFF
TRBV15	.	.	TRBJ1-2	TGTGCCACCAGCAGAGATCGTGTCTATGGCTACACCTTC	CATSRDRVYGYTF
TRBV28	.	TRBD1	TRBJ2-5	TGTGCCAGCAGCCCTGGGACAGACGCTATACAAGAGACCCAGTACTTC	CASSPGTDAIQETQYF
TRBV18	once	.	TRBJ1-1	TGTGCCAGCTCATCTACCGGGACACCGGGCCTGAACACTGAAGCTTTCTTT	CASSSTGTPGLNTEAFF
TRBV5-1	.	.	TRBJ1-2	TGCGCCAGCAGCCAAACTTTGGCTAACTATGGCTACACCTTC	CASSQTLANYGYTF
TRBV7-2	.	TRBD1	TRBJ1-4	TGTGCCAGCAGCCCTCCGACAGGGGAAAAACTGTTTTTT	CASSPPTGEKLFF
TRBV7-2	.	.	TRBJ2-5	TGTGCCAGCAGGCCCGGAGGAGGGTGGGAGACCCAGTACTTC	CASRPGGGWETQYF
TRBV5-4	once	.	TRBJ1-1	TGTGCCAGCAGCTCACCGACAGGACTCCACACTGAAGCTTTCTTT	CASSSPTGLHTEAFF
TRBV2	few	TRBD1	TRBJ2-6	TGTGCCAGCAGTCTCACAGGGGCTGGGGCCAACGGCCTGACTTTC	CASSLTGAGANGLTF
TRBV18	.	TRBD1	TRBJ1-2	TGTGCCAGCTCACCACCGGGGACAGGGGGTGGCTACACCTTC	CASSPPGTGGGYTF